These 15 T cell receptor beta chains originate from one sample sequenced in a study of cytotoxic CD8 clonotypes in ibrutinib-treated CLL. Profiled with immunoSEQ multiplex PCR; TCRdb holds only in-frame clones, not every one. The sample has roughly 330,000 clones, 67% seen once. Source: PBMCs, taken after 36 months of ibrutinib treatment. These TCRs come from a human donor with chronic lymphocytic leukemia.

The CDR3 DNA reads TGTGCCAGCCTCACCCCACACAATGAGCAGTTCTTC. Amino acid sequence: CASLTPHNEQFF. This sequence joins TRBV28 and TRBJ2-1; D uncertain. Trimming shortened V by 8 bases and J by 5 bases, and 10 bases separated the two germline ends. Germline V gene lookup returns CDR1 MDHEN and CDR2 SYDVKM. The CDR3 has 12 residues.

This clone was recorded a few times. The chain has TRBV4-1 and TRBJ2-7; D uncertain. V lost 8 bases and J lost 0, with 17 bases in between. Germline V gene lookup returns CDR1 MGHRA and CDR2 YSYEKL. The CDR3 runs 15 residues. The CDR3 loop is CASRYPESYSYEQYF. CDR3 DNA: TGCGCCAGCCGATACCCGGAGTCCTACTCCTACGAGCAGTACTTC.

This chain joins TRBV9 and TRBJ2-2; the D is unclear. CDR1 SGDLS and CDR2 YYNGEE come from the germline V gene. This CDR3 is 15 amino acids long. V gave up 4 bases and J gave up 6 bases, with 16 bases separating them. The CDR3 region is CASSPRSRWAGELFF. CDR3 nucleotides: TGTGCCAGCAGCCCCCGGTCCCGCTGGGCCGGGGAGCTGTTTTTT.

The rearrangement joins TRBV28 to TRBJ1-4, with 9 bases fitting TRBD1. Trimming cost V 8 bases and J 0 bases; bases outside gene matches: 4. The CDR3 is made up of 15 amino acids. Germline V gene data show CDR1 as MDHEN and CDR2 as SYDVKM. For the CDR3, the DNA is TGTGCCAGCCTTGACAGGGGGGCAACTAATGAAAAACTGTTTTTT. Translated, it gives CASLDRGATNEKLFF.

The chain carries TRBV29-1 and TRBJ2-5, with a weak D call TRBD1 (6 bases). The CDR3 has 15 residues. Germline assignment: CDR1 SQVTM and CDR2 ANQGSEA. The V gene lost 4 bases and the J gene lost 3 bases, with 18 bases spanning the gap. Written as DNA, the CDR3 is TGCAGCGTTGTACAGGGTAGTTTCGTAGAAGAGACCCAGTACTTC. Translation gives CSVVQGSFVEETQYF.

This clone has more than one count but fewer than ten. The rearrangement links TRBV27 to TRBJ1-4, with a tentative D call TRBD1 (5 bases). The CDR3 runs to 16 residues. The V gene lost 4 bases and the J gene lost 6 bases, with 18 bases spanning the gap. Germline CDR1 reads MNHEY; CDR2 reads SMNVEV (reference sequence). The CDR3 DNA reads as TGTGCCAGCAGTTGGATTCACCTCGGGGCGGATGAAAAACTGTTTTTT. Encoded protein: CASSWIHLGADEKLFF.

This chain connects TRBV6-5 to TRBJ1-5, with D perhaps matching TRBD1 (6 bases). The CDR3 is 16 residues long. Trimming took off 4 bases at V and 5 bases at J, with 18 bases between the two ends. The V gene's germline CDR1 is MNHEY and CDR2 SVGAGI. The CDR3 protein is CASSSSSGGPHQPQHF. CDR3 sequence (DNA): TGTGCCAGCAGTTCATCATCGGGGGGCCCCCATCAGCCCCAGCATTTT.

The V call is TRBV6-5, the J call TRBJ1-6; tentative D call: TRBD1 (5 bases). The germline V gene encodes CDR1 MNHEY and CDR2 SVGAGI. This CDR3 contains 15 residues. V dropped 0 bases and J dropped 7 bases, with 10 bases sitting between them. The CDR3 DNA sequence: TGTGCCAGCAGTTACTCGAAGGGGATCAATTCACCCCTCCACTTT. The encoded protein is CASSYSKGINSPLHF.

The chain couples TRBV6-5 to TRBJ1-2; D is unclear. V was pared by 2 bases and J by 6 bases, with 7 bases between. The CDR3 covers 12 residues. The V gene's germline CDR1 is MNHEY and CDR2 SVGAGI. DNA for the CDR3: TGTGCCAGCAGTTACGCGGGCGATGGCTACACCTTC. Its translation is CASSYAGDGYTF.

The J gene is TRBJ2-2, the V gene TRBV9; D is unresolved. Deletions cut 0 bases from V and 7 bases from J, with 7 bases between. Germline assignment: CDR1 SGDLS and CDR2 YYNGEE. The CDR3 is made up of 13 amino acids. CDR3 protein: CASSVAQLGELFF. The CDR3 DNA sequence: TGTGCCAGCAGCGTAGCTCAGCTCGGGGAGCTGTTTTTT.

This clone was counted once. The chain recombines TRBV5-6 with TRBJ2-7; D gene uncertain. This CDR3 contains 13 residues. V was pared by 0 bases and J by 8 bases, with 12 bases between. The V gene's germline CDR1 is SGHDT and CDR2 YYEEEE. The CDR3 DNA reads TGTGCCAGCAGCTTGGACCGGTACGGCAAGCAGTACTTC. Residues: CASSLDRYGKQYF.

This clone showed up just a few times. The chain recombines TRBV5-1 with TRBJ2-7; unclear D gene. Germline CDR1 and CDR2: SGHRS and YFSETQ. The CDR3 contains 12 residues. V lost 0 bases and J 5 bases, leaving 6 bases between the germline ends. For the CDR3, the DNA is TGCGCCAGCAGCTTGGTACAGCACGAGCAGTACTTC. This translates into CASSLVQHEQYF.

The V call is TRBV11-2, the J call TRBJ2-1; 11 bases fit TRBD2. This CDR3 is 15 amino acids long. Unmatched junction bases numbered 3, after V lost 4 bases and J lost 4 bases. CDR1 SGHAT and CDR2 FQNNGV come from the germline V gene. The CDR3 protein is CASSSLAGGYNEQFF. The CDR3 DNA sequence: TGTGCCAGCAGCTCTCTAGCGGGGGGATACAATGAGCAGTTCTTC.

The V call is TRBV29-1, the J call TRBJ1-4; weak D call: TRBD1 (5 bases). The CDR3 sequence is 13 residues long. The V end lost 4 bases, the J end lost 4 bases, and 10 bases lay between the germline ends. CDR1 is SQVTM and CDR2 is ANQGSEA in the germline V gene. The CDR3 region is CSVGRGFNEKLFF. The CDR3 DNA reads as TGCAGCGTTGGAAGGGGCTTTAATGAAAAACTGTTTTTT.

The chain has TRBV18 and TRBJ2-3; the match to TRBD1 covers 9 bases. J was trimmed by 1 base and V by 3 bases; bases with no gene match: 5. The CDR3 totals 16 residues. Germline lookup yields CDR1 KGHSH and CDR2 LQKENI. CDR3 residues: CASSPRTGVGTDTQYF. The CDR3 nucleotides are TGTGCCAGCTCACCTAGGACAGGGGTAGGCACAGATACGCAGTATTTT.